This T cell receptor beta chain derives from a study of cytomegalovirus exposure and HLA in healthy donors. Study results and caveats: Some TCR beta chains (more than 150 of them) were listed as cytomegalovirus-associated. A later look showed TCR association rates differing by HLA locus, highest for DRB1 and lowest for HLA-C. Being productive about 87% or about 30% of the time was typical of most TCR beta V segments in an earlier analysis.

A multiplex PCR was run with 60 Vbeta primers and 13 Jbeta primers. Generated by immunoSEQ multiplex PCR, the TCRdb table keeps only in-frame clones and is missing some. The sample yields some 140,000 clones, about 61% seen once. Unmatched junction bases numbered 14, after V lost 5 bases and J lost 7 bases. The CDR3 extends over 16 amino acids. Germline CDR1 LNHDA, CDR2 SQIVND (reference sequence). Concerning this clone: Antigen: not known.

Material for sequencing was PBMCs. V gene TRBV19 combines with J gene TRBJ1-5; 7 bases align to TRBD1. The source is a woman in her thirties or forties in good health and CMV-seronegative. CDR3 coding DNA: TGTGCCAGTAGTGCCGGCGTAGGGGGCGGTGGCCAGCCCCAGCATTTT. Translated, it gives CASSAGVGGGGQPQHF.